This T cell receptor beta chain was captured in a study of shared clonotypes between healthy human individuals. Broader study findings: The sampled material consisted only of blood, and tissue repertoires are likely to differ. Non-shared clonotypes had lower generation probabilities than clonotypes shared by all four sorted-subset donors.

Into CD45RA+ naive and CD45RA-negative memory subsets, the CD4+ cells were split. As regards this clone: The antigen remains unidentified. A much larger clone lies a single base off, so this may be a read error.

This CDR3 is built from 15 residues. Germline V gives CDR1 SNHLY, CDR2 FYNNEI. Trimming at V came to 5 bases and at J to 0 bases, leaving 1 base not matched to a gene. Sequenced by immunoSEQ multiplex PCR; TCRdb stores in-frame clones only, minus some. Of more than 850,000 clones in the sample, approximately 80% were seen once. V gene TRBV2 combines with J gene TRBJ2-3; the match to TRBD2 covers 11 bases. This TCR derives from a man aged 18-30 years in good health. Some clones in this sample may be carry-over from other donors' samples. Material for sequencing was memory CD4+ T cells from PBMCs. Subset here: CD45RA-negative fraction. The CDR3 nucleotides read TGTGCCAGCAGTTGGACTAGCGGGAGCACAGATACGCAGTATTTT. Protein product: CASSWTSGSTDTQYF.